This T cell receptor (beta chain) was sequenced during a study of blood T cell repertoires in COVID-19. TCRdb's copy holds only in-frame clones and misses some; the assay was immunoSEQ multiplex PCR. The data contain approximately 400,000 clones, around nine tenths of them singletons. Trimming pared 5 bases from V and 0 bases from J, leaving 13 bases between. Germline CDR1 SEHNR, CDR2 FQNEAQ (reference sequence). This CDR3 contains 15 residues. Study members were between about 18 and 89 years old and lived in some 26 US regions. Material for sequencing was PBMCs or T cells enriched from blood (not recorded which). The chain links TRBV7-9 to TRBJ2-5; perhaps TRBD1 as D (6 bases). The sequence was collected from a woman aged 18-29 years who had recovered from COVID-19. The CDR3 region is CASSQFQGYQETQYF. In DNA form, the CDR3 reads TGTGCCAGCAGCCAATTTCAGGGGTACCAAGAGACCCAGTACTTC.